The source of this T cell receptor beta chain is a study of T cell repertoires in cytomegalovirus infection (dated 2019 in TCRdb). Notes on the research overall: The HLA type of each donor mattered for the analysis, because public TCR beta signatures pointed to carriage of CMV infection along with the matching HLA type. Findings and caveats that apply to the study as a whole: The ex vivo response was dominated by HLA-C-restricted CMV-specific TCR beta clonotypes, which also provided the single most frequent clonotype in two of eight donors. In both this cohort and an independent roughly 330-donor cohort, the cumulative frequency of public TCR beta family members distinguished carriers of CMV infection plus the relevant HLA type.

The run used an Illumina HiSeq 1500. Clones were called with MiXCR by TCRdb after fastp trimmed the public reads at Q25, and only in-frame beta chains were retained. Each entry is one CDR3 protein sequence, shown with its most common DNA and genes. Here the sample has around 260,000 distinct CDR3 sequences; approximately 9.2% occur a single time. The ten largest clones add up to about 15% of the sample. V is cut by 1 base and J by 5 bases, and the space between the germline ends is 11 bases. The CDR3 spans 14 residues, from the cysteine through the phenylalanine. CDR3 DNA is the only sequence kept; it has 42 bases, read in frame from the first base. CDR1 and CDR2, per the germline V gene, are SGHTA and FQGNSA. This clonotype occurred many times. Its antigen has not been determined. No base quality values were provided; no much bigger clone lies one nucleotide off.

The sequenced material came from PBMCs. This clonotype originated in a human donor in good health (CMV status not recorded). Some clones in this sample may be carry-over from other donors' samples. The V and J genes are TRBV7-2 and TRBJ1-2; the D gene remains uncertain. CDR3 protein: CASSLGSPEYGYTF. The nucleotide sequence is TGTGCCAGCAGCTTAGGCAGTCCCGAATATGGCTACACCTTC.